A selection of T cell receptor beta chains follows, all from one sample in a study of immune reconstitution after stem cell transplant in scleroderma. TCRdb processed the RT-PCR reads anew with MiXCR; each CDR3 protein has one entry. This table has about 1,900 distinct CDR3 sequences, 13% appearing once. Sample collection was performed before or after autologous hematopoietic stem cell transplantation (not recorded which). The receptors originated from a female donor with systemic sclerosis. Each CDR3 is given with its conserved first and last residue. The D gene is left open where the match is weak. Clone size is stated in some rows and not others, as once, few, many or a class when expanded.

D gene	V gene	clone size	J gene	CDR3 DNA	CDR3 protein
NA	TRBV5-1	medium-sized	TRBJ2-7	TGCGCCAGCAGCTTGCCGTCCTACGAGCAGTACTTC	CASSLPSYEQYF
NA	TRBV20-1	medium-sized	TRBJ2-3	TGCAGTGCGTGGGGCGGCGGCCGCACAGATACGCAGTATTTT	CSAWGGGRTDTQYF
TRBD1	TRBV28	medium-sized	TRBJ1-1	TGTGCCAGCAGTTTTTTTGGCAGGGGGGACATGAACACTGAAGCTTTCTTT	CASSFFGRGDMNTEAFF
NA	TRBV12-3/TRBV12-4	few	TRBJ1-1	TGTGCCAGCAGGCCCGGTTGGCAGTGGAACACTGAAGCTTTCTTT	CASRPGWQWNTEAFF
NA	TRBV7-2	NA	TRBJ2-1	TGTGCCAGCAGCTTGAGGGGGACTCCGACCGGCTACAATGAGCAGTTCTTC	CASSLRGTPTGYNEQFF
NA	TRBV5-1	medium-sized	TRBJ1-2	TGCGCCAGCAGCCAAAAAGACGGACGGACCTATGGCTACACCTTC	CASSQKDGRTYGYTF
TRBD1	TRBV20-1	NA	TRBJ1-1	TGCAGTGCTCGCCCCACAGGGGAGAACACTGAAGCTTTCTTT	CSARPTGENTEAFF
NA	TRBV20-1	medium-sized	TRBJ2-7	TGCAGTGCAACCTCGGGCAGCGCAGCCAACGAGCAGTACTTC	CSATSGSAANEQYF
NA	TRBV3-1	medium-sized	TRBJ2-1	TGTGCCAGCAGCCTTATCTACAATGAGCAGTTCTTC	CASSLIYNEQFF
TRBD1	TRBV27	medium-sized	TRBJ2-7	TGTGCCAGCAGTTTCCCCGGACAGGGGATATACGAGCAGTACTTC	CASSFPGQGIYEQYF
NA	TRBV20-1	medium-sized	TRBJ1-3	TGCAGTGCTACCCCCGGGCAGTCTACTGGAAACACCATATATTTT	CSATPGQSTGNTIYF
TRBD2	TRBV20-1	NA	TRBJ2-7	TGCAGTGCGGCTAATGGGGGAGGGACCTACGAGCAGTACTTC	CSAANGGGTYEQYF
NA	TRBV7-8	few	TRBJ2-7	TGTGCCAGCAGCTACCGGATTGCCTACGAGCAGTACTTC	CASSYRIAYEQYF
TRBD2	TRBV20-1	medium-sized	TRBJ2-3	TGCAGTGGCAGCGGGGGGACAACAGATACGCAGTATTTT	CSGSGGTTDTQYF
TRBD1	TRBV5-1	NA	TRBJ2-4	TGCGCCAGCAGCCTCGGGACAGGAGTGCTACACGCACTAGCCAAAAACATTCAGTACTTC	CASSLGTGVLHALAKNIQYF
TRBD1	TRBV2	medium-sized	TRBJ1-5	TGTGCCAGCAGCGACAGGGATTGGTTCGGCAATCAGCCCCAGCATTTT	CASSDRDWFGNQPQHF
NA	TRBV7-2	many	TRBJ1-6	TGTGCCAGCGTTTCAGGAGGGGGGGGTTCACCCCTCCACTTT	CASVSGGGGSPLHF
TRBD1	TRBV28	medium-sized	TRBJ1-5	TGTGCCAGCAGCACAGGGGGCCCCCAGCCCCAGCATTTT	CASSTGGPQPQHF
TRBD1	TRBV20-1	medium-sized	TRBJ2-6	TGCAGTGCTAGAGAGGGACAGGCTTTCTCTGGGGCCAACGTCCTGACTTTC	CSAREGQAFSGANVLTF
TRBD2	TRBV7-3	NA	TRBJ2-2	TGTGCCAGCAGCCCCGCGGGAGGAAGTGAGCTGTTTTTT	CASSPAGGSELFF
NA	TRBV14	medium-sized	TRBJ2-3	TGTGCCAGCAGCCAAACCCCGGGGCACTCCACAGATACGCAGTATTTT	CASSQTPGHSTDTQYF
NA	TRBV11-2	many	TRBJ2-7	TGTGCCAGCAGCTTAGATCCCACCAGTACCTACGAGCAGTACTTC	CASSLDPTSTYEQYF
NA	TRBV7-3	NA	TRBJ2-1	TGTGCCAGCAGCCCCGGGACACCTAACAATGAGCAGTTCTTC	CASSPGTPNNEQFF
TRBD2	TRBV6-5	NA	TRBJ2-3	TGTGCCAGCAGTTACTCGAGGCTAGCGGGGTATACGCAGTATTTT	CASSYSRLAGYTQYF
NA	TRBV2	large	TRBJ1-1	TGTGCCAGCAACATCGGCTGGGGGGGGCGCTCGGTATTGGTGAACACTGAAGCTTTCTTT	CASNIGWGGRSVLVNTEAFF
NA	TRBV12-3/TRBV12-4	medium-sized	TRBJ2-1	TGTGCCAGCAGCCCATATGGAGGGGGACTGGTGAACAATGAGCAGTTCTTC	CASSPYGGGLVNNEQFF
TRBD1	TRBV6-9	NA	TRBJ2-1	TGTGCCAGCAGTTTTCAGGGGGTGACCTACAATGAGCAGTTCTTC	CASSFQGVTYNEQFF
TRBD1	TRBV5-5	many	TRBJ2-3	TGTGCCAGCAGCTTGGTGGCCAGGGGGTTGGATACGCAGTATTTT	CASSLVARGLDTQYF
NA	TRBV2	medium-sized	TRBJ1-1	TGTGCCAGCAGAGCCGACAGCAACACTGAAGCTTTCTTT	CASRADSNTEAFF
TRBD1	TRBV27	few	TRBJ2-1	TGTGCCAGCAGTCTAACGGGGACAGGGGAATACAATGAGCAGTTCTTC	CASSLTGTGEYNEQFF
NA	TRBV6-1	few	TRBJ2-2	TGTGCCAGCATCCCAGTAAACACCGGGGAGCTGTTTTTT	CASIPVNTGELFF
NA	TRBV18	NA	TRBJ2-6	TGTGCCAGCTCACCACCGACCCGGGGCTCTGGGGCCAACGTCCTGACTTTC	CASSPPTRGSGANVLTF
NA	TRBV7-3	few	TRBJ1-5	TGTGCCAGCAGCCCCTCGGGGGGACTAAATCAGCCCCAGCATTTT	CASSPSGGLNQPQHF
NA	TRBV5-4	NA	TRBJ1-4	TGTGCCAGCAGCCTGTCAGCGGGCGCTAATGAAAAACTGTTTTTT	CASSLSAGANEKLFF
NA	TRBV7-8	NA	TRBJ2-1	TGTGCCAGCAGCCCACAAGGGGGGGCGCTTTACAATGAGCAGTTCTTC	CASSPQGGALYNEQFF
TRBD2	TRBV20-1	many	TRBJ2-3	TGCAGTGCTAGAGATCCCCTAAGCGGGGGGGCAGATACGCAGTATTTT	CSARDPLSGGADTQYF
TRBD1	TRBV10-1	many	TRBJ2-1	TGCGCCAGCAGTGACCACCGGACAGGTCGAAATGAGCAGTTCTTC	CASSDHRTGRNEQFF
NA	TRBV5-5	few	TRBJ1-6	TGTGCCAGCACTCTGAGTTACTATTCACCCCTCCACTTT	CASTLSYYSPLHF
TRBD1	TRBV7-2	few	TRBJ1-4	TGTGCCAGCAGCCTCACAGGGGGGAATTATGAAAAACTGTTTTTT	CASSLTGGNYEKLFF
TRBD2	TRBV20-1	medium-sized	TRBJ2-7	TGCAGTGCTAGGTTAGCGGGGACTAGGGGCTACGAGCAGTACTTC	CSARLAGTRGYEQYF
NA	TRBV10-3	NA	TRBJ1-1	TGTGCCATCAGGGAGGAAAGCGGGAGGAACACTGAAGCTTTCTTT	CAIREESGRNTEAFF
NA	TRBV7-2	medium-sized	TRBJ2-5	TGTGCCAGCAGCTCCCGCCTCCTTCAGAGGGCCCAGTACTTC	CASSSRLLQRAQYF
NA	TRBV20-1	many	TRBJ1-6	TGCAGTGCTAGGGTCCCGGGGATTTATAATTCACCCCTCCACTTT	CSARVPGIYNSPLHF
TRBD2	TRBV13	medium-sized	TRBJ2-3	TGTGCCAGCAGCTCCCCGGGTAGCGGGGGGAGGACGCAGTATTTT	CASSSPGSGGRTQYF
NA	TRBV27	medium-sized	TRBJ2-1	TGTGCCAGCAGTTCGACAAGTGGTCTCCAGAATGAGCAGTTCTTC	CASSSTSGLQNEQFF
NA	TRBV29-1	medium-sized	TRBJ2-7	TGCAGCGTTGAATACGGCCAGGTGGGCTACGAGCAGTACTTC	CSVEYGQVGYEQYF
TRBD1	TRBV4-3	medium-sized	TRBJ1-2	TGCGCCAGCAGCCAGTGGGGACAGAACTATGGCTACACCTTC	CASSQWGQNYGYTF
NA	TRBV5-6	medium-sized	TRBJ2-1	TGTGCCAGCAGCTATACGTACCACTCCTACAATGAGCAGTTCTTC	CASSYTYHSYNEQFF
NA	TRBV4-3	medium-sized	TRBJ2-5	TGCGCCAGCAGCCAAGATAGTGCGGGACCAGAGACCCAGTACTTC	CASSQDSAGPETQYF
NA	TRBV20-1	few	TRBJ1-5	TGCAGTGCTAGAGATCTTCAGGGAGCCCAGCCCCAGCATTTT	CSARDLQGAQPQHF
TRBD1	TRBV6-1	few	TRBJ1-2	TGTGCCAGCAGGGACAGGAAGTTTTTTAACTATGGCTACACCTTC	CASRDRKFFNYGYTF
NA	TRBV6-1	NA	TRBJ2-2	TGTGCCAGCAGTGATTTTTTCGGCGGGGAGCTGTTTTTT	CASSDFFGGELFF
NA	TRBV6-1	large	TRBJ1-5	TGTGCCAGCAGTGAAATGGAGCCCCAGCATTTT	CASSEMEPQHF
NA	TRBV10-3	medium-sized	TRBJ1-3	TGTGCCATCAGTGAGGGATCGGGGGGCCTCCGATCTGGAAACACCATATATTTT	CAISEGSGGLRSGNTIYF
NA	TRBV29-1	medium-sized	TRBJ2-1	TGCAGCGTTACTCTCACCGAGGTTGCGCAGTTCTTC	CSVTLTEVAQFF
NA	TRBV15	NA	TRBJ1-2	TGTGCCACCAGCAGAGATTACTATGGCTACACCTTC	CATSRDYYGYTF
NA	TRBV7-2	NA	TRBJ1-4	TGTGCCAGCAGCTTAGGAGCCAATAATGAAAAACTGTTTTTT	CASSLGANNEKLFF
TRBD1	TRBV7-8	medium-sized	TRBJ1-2	TGTGCCAGCAGCTTAGGAGGGGGCCGTAACTATGGCTACACCTTC	CASSLGGGRNYGYTF